The 27 T cell receptor beta chains in this list originate from one sample, sequenced in a study of breast tumors, draining lymph nodes, adjacent tissues. TCRdb used MiXCR to reprocess the multiplex PCR reads, holding one entry per CDR3 protein. Seen here are around 21,000 distinct CDR3 sequences, roughly two fifths observed once, and the top ten hold approximately 25%. Sequencing input: breast tumor tissue. These receptors all stem from a female donor with breast cancer. Some clones in this sample may be carry-over from other donors' samples.

This clonotype was counted many times. The V and J genes are TRBV20-1 and TRBJ2-7, with 7 bases identical to TRBD2. The junction had 8 bases not matched to a gene; V was cut back by 6 bases and J by 0 bases. The CDR3 spans 14 residues. Germline V gives CDR1 DFQATT, CDR2 SNEGSKA (reference sequence). The CDR3, as DNA: TGCAGTGCGAGCGGGCGGGGGAGCTCCTACGAGCAGTACTTC. As protein: CSASGRGSSYEQYF.

This chain connects TRBV6-5 to TRBJ1-3; D gene unclear. The CDR3 extends over 17 amino acids. Trimming removed 4 bases at V and 0 bases at J, with 16 bases between. CDR1 is MNHEY and CDR2 is SVGAGI in the germline V gene. CDR3 DNA: TGTGCCAGCAGTTCCCCAGGTTCCCCGAGCTCTGGAAACACCATATATTTT. Amino acid sequence: CASSSPGSPSSGNTIYF.

CDR3 residues: CASRTPPLSGYTF. The CDR3 bases are TGTGCCAGCAGGACCCCACCGTTGTCTGGCTACACCTTC. The rearrangement links TRBV9 to TRBJ1-2, with D unclear. Trimming stripped 5 bases from V and 7 bases from J, with 15 bases between. The CDR3 length is 13 residues. Germline lookup yields CDR1 SGDLS and CDR2 YYNGEE. Based on the CDR3 plus reference TRBV9 and TRBJ1-2, the full variable domain is DSGVTQTPKHLITATGQRVTLRCSPRSGDLSVYWYQQSLDQGLQFLIQYYNGEERAKGNILERFSAQQFPDLHSELNLSSLELGDSALYFCASRTPPLSGYTFGSGTRLTVV.

The chain uses TRBV20-1 and TRBJ2-3; 11 bases are a match to TRBD2. After removal of 4 bases from V and 2 bases from J, the junction contained 5 bases not matched to a gene. Germline CDR1 is DFQATT and CDR2 is SNEGSKA (reference sequence). The CDR3 spans 15 residues. CDR3 in DNA: TGCAGTGCTAAATCGGGACTAGCGGTCACAGATACGCAGTATTTT. It is translated as CSAKSGLAVTDTQYF.

This clonotype was observed a handful of times. This chain links TRBV6-4 with TRBJ2-7; 8 bases fit TRBD1. Germline CDR1 reads MRHNA; CDR2 reads SNTAGT. The CDR3 runs 16 residues. Trimming took 3 bases from V and 4 from J; bases not matched to a gene: 11. The CDR3 DNA follows: TGTGCCAGCAGTGAATCAATCCGGGACAGGACATACGAGCAGTACTTC. It specifies CASSESIRDRTYEQYF.

The CDR3 region has the DNA TGCGCCAGCAGCTTGGGACAGGGGGTTCAAGAGACCCAGTACTTC. This encodes CASSLGQGVQETQYF. The chain recombines TRBV5-1 with TRBJ2-5, with TRBD1 matching over 9 bases. Germline lookup yields CDR1 SGHRS and CDR2 YFSETQ. V was pared by 0 bases and J by 2 bases, with 2 bases of the junction left unmatched. The CDR3 covers 15 residues.

This clonotype has more than one count but fewer than ten. This chain uses TRBV7-3 with TRBJ1-1; weak D call: TRBD1 (5 bases). This CDR3 comprises 19 residues. The germline gives CDR1 SGHTA, CDR2 FQGTGA. Between the trimmed V and J ends, which lost 1 base and 4 bases, there was a span of 25 bases. CDR3 sequence reads: CASSLIQLTGRRRGTEAFF. For the CDR3, the DNA is TGTGCCAGCAGCTTAATCCAGCTTACGGGGCGCCGGAGGGGCACTGAAGCTTTCTTT. The full variable domain, in which reference TRBV7-3 and TRBJ1-1 provide the parts outside the CDR3, is GAGVSQTPSNKVTEKGKYVELRCDPISGHTALYWYRQSLGQGPEFLIYFQGTGAADDSGLPNDRFFAVRPEGSVSTLKIQRTERGDSAVYLCASSLIQLTGRRRGTEAFFGQGTRLTVV.

CDR3 loop: CASSIRGTGKQPQHF. Here the CDR3 DNA reads TGTGCCAGCAGCATACGCGGGACAGGGAAACAGCCCCAGCATTTT. This chain joins TRBV7-8 and TRBJ1-5, with 9 nucleotides matching TRBD1. V trimming: 5 bases; J trimming: 7 bases; junction bases outside the gene matches: 9. The CDR3 has 15 amino acids. The germline V gene encodes CDR1 SGHVS and CDR2 FQNEAQ.

The chain is built from TRBV10-1 and TRBJ2-1, with TRBD2 as a possible D gene (5 bases). The length of the CDR3 is 12 residues. Trimming removed 6 bases at V and 9 bases at J, with 12 bases between. Germline V CDR1 and CDR2: WNHNN, SYGVQD (reference sequence). The CDR3 DNA is TGCGCCAGCAGGGATAGCGTTGGTGAGCAGTTCTTC. It codes for CASRDSVGEQFF.

This clonotype is deemed medium-sized (0.01 to 0.1%). The chain couples TRBV5-8 to TRBJ2-5; no definite D call. CDR1 is SGHTS, CDR2 YDEGEE, per germline. The CDR3 extends over 11 amino acids. V gave up 3 bases and J gave up 4 bases, with 4 bases separating them. CDR3 DNA sequence: TGTGCCAGCAGCTCACTAGAGACCCAGTACTTC. It codes for CASSSLETQYF.

In this sample, this clonotype turned up many times. The rearrangement joins TRBV6-5 to TRBJ1-6; D remains ambiguous. Germline V gene lookup returns CDR1 MNHEY and CDR2 SVGAGI. This CDR3 has 17 residues. Trimming took off 0 bases at V and 0 bases at J, with 9 bases between the two ends. CDR3 region: CASSYSAPSSYNSPLHF. CDR3 DNA sequence: TGTGCCAGCAGTTACTCGGCGCCAAGCTCCTATAATTCACCCCTCCACTTT.

In its sample, this clonotype is large. The chain joins TRBV5-1 to TRBJ1-4; the D is unclear. Germline CDR1 SGHRS, CDR2 YFSETQ. V dropped 0 bases and J dropped 7 bases, with 10 bases sitting between them. The CDR3 runs 14 residues. Here the CDR3 DNA reads TGCGCCAGCAGCTTGGAGCACCCGGGTGAAAAACTGTTTTTT. Its protein product is CASSLEHPGEKLFF.

This chain joins TRBV3-1 and TRBJ2-1, with TRBD2 matching over 14 bases. V was clipped by 4 bases and J by 6 bases; unmatched bases: 2. Germline V CDR1 and CDR2: LGHDT, YNNKEL (reference sequence). This CDR3 region has 15 residues. The chain's CDR3 is CASSRGTSGGNEQFF. CDR3 coding DNA: TGTGCCAGCAGCCGAGGGACTAGCGGGGGCAATGAGCAGTTCTTC.

This clonotype was picked up many times. The J gene is TRBJ1-3, the V gene TRBV7-9; perhaps TRBD1 as D (5 bases). Trimming removed 1 base at V and 10 bases at J, with 20 bases between. Germline CDR1 reads SEHNR; CDR2 reads FQNEAQ (reference sequence). There are 16 residues in the CDR3. The CDR3 loop is CASSLGSDSELRTIYF. For the CDR3, the DNA is TGTGCCAGCAGCTTAGGGTCCGACAGCGAACTTCGGACCATATATTTT.

The rearrangement links TRBV3-1 to TRBJ2-5; unclear D gene. Germline CDR1 LGHDT, CDR2 YNNKEL (reference sequence). V was cut by 5 bases and J by 5 bases, with 9 bases left in between. The CDR3 is 12 amino acids. CDR3 DNA sequence: TGTGCCAGCAGCTCAGCCGGGGAGACCCAGTACTTC. It codes for CASSSAGETQYF.

This chain's CDR3 is CASSSSRSSYEQYF. CDR3 DNA: TGCGCCAGCAGCTCGAGTAGAAGCTCCTACGAGCAGTACTTC. The genes are TRBV5-1 and TRBJ2-7; no definite D call. CDR3 size: 14 residues. Per the germline V gene, CDR1 is SGHRS and CDR2 is YFSETQ. V shed 3 bases and J shed 0 bases, with 10 bases lying between them.

The table lists this clonotype with a few counts. V and J are TRBV9 and TRBJ2-1; perhaps TRBD2 as D (5 bases). Deletions cut 3 bases from V and 9 bases from J, with 19 bases between. CDR3 length: 15 amino acids. The germline CDR1 and CDR2 sequences are SGDLS and YYNGEE. The CDR3 DNA is TGTGCCAGCAGCGCCTTTGGGGTCGGTGAGGGTGAGCAGTTCTTC. It yields the protein CASSAFGVGEGEQFF. Looking up the rest from reference TRBV9 and TRBJ2-1 gives the full variable domain: DSGVTQTPKHLITATGQRVTLRCSPRSGDLSVYWYQQSLDQGLQFLIQYYNGEERAKGNILERFSAQQFPDLHSELNLSSLELGDSALYFCASSAFGVGEGEQFFGPGTRLTVL.

In its sample, this clonotype was seen many times. The V call is TRBV20-1, the J call TRBJ2-7; the D call may be TRBD1 or TRBD2 (10 bases each). The CDR3 runs 20 residues. The germline V and J ends were trimmed by 3 bases and 4 bases, with 34 bases remaining between them. Germline lookup yields CDR1 DFQATT and CDR2 SNEGSKA (reference sequence). CDR3 sequence: CSARGGYGQGVGLAEYEQYF. DNA for the CDR3: TGCAGTGCTAGGGGGGGCTATGGACAGGGGGTTGGACTAGCGGAATACGAGCAGTACTTC.

This clonotype was seen ten or more times. The CDR3 region has the DNA TGTGCCAGCAGTCACCGGGATCTCTACACCGGGGAGCTGTTTTTT. Translating gives CASSHRDLYTGELFF. The chain links TRBV11-2 to TRBJ2-2, with a weak D call TRBD2 (5 bases). The CDR3 covers 15 residues. Germline-derived CDR1 and CDR2 are SGHAT and FQNNGV. V lost 6 bases and J lost 3, with 14 bases in between. The full variable domain, with the rest looked up from reference TRBV11-2 and TRBJ2-2, is EAGVAQSPRYKIIEKRQSVAFWCNPISGHATLYWYQQILGQGPKLLIQFQNNGVVDDSQLPKDRFSAERLKGVDSTLKIQPAKLEDSAVYLCASSHRDLYTGELFFGEGSRLTVL.

With respect to this clonotype: One junction end disagrees with the germline gene, perhaps due to a read error. The J gene is TRBJ2-1, the V gene TRBV10-2; 8 positions match TRBD2. Per germline, CDR1 WSHSY and CDR2 SAAADI. The CDR3 has 17 residues. DNA for the CDR3: TGCGCCAGCAGTGAGTGGTCGGGAGGGTCGGGGGACAATGAGCAATTCTTC. Its protein is CASSEWSGGSGDNEQFF.

The chain couples TRBV15 to TRBJ1-5, with D possibly matching TRBD1 (5 bases). The CDR3 covers 16 residues. Germline V gives CDR1 LNHNV, CDR2 YYDKDF (reference sequence). V shed 0 bases and J shed 4 bases, with 13 bases lying between them. CDR3 region: CATSRDKRQTNQPQHF. The CDR3 bases are TGTGCCACCAGCAGAGATAAACGACAGACGAATCAGCCCCAGCATTTT.

In the case of this clonotype: At one boundary the junction diverges from the germline segment, which might be a read error. The rearrangement uses TRBV2 and TRBJ2-3; either TRBD1 or TRBD2 may supply D (5 bases each). Looked up from germline, CDR1 is SNHLY and CDR2 is FYNNEI. The CDR3 length is 16 residues. CDR3 sequence reads: CVSSTSRGGLTDTQYF. Here the CDR3 DNA reads TGTGTCAGCAGTACATCGAGGGGCGGACTCACAGATACGCAGTATTTC.

This CDR3 reads CASSIGRSGQPQHF. The DNA for the CDR3 is TGTGCCAGCAGTATCGGCCGTTCAGGTCAGCCCCAGCATTTT. The chain carries TRBV9 and TRBJ1-5; D call uncertain. With 5 bases removed from V and 6 bases from J, the gap between germline ends came to 15 bases. The CDR3 length is 14 residues. Germline CDR1 is SGDLS and CDR2 is YYNGEE.

This clonotype was counted only a few times. V and J are TRBV10-2 and TRBJ1-5; D call uncertain. The V gene's germline CDR1 is WSHSY and CDR2 SAAADI. CDR3 length: 13 amino acids. Trimming removed 4 bases at V and 6 bases at J, with 10 bases between. CDR3 protein: CASSVGWGQPQHF. The CDR3, as DNA: TGCGCCAGCAGTGTGGGTTGGGGTCAGCCCCAGCATTTT.

The V and J genes are TRBV7-2 and TRBJ2-7, with TRBD1 matching over 7 bases. The CDR3 is 14 residues long. Germline CDR1 SGHTA, CDR2 FQGNSA. The V and J ends lost 5 bases and 3 bases, in that order; junction bases with no gene match: 7. The CDR3 sequence is CASSDRVRGYEQYF. Written as DNA, the CDR3 is TGTGCCAGCAGCGACAGGGTAAGGGGCTACGAGCAGTACTTC.

This clonotype was seen repeatedly, ten times or more. The chain is built from TRBV10-1 and TRBJ2-7, with 12 bases fitting TRBD2. This CDR3 contains 15 residues. CDR1 and CDR2 from the germline V gene are WNHNN and SYGVQD (reference sequence). The ends lost 2 bases at V and 6 bases at J; junction bases unmatched: 5. The CDR3 sequence is CASSERTSGKIEQYF. For the CDR3, the DNA is TGCGCCAGCAGTGAGAGGACTAGCGGGAAGATCGAGCAGTACTTC.

This clonotype was counted ten times or more. The gene calls are TRBV4-1 and TRBJ2-6; D not resolved. The germline V gene has CDR1 MGHRA and CDR2 YSYEKL. This CDR3 is 15 amino acids long. V was cut by 4 bases and J by 4 bases, with 11 bases left in between. The CDR3 spells CASSLDRTGANVLTF. Written as DNA, the CDR3 is TGCGCCAGCAGCCTAGACCGCACCGGGGCCAACGTCCTGACTTTC.